The 18 T cell receptor beta chains below were found in one sample sequenced in a study of T cells in Graves' hyperthyroidism and ophthalmopathy. TCR beta CDR3 regions were amplified from RNA transcripts. Using the HTBI primer set, a first-round RT-PCR was run on the TCR CDR3. TCRdb re-analysed the multiplex PCR reads in MiXCR, keeping a single row per CDR3 protein. The repertoire holds about 840,000 distinct CDR3 sequences, 35% to 45% seen once, with 7% to 10% in the top ten. Sequencing input: blood. The origin of the receptors is a man in his late teens or twenties with Graves' hyperthyroidism.

This clonotype has more than one count but fewer than ten. The genes are TRBV12-3 or TRBV12-4 and TRBJ2-5; possibly TRBD2 for D (5 bases). This CDR3 spans 13 amino acids. Trimming left V 3 bases short and J 5 bases short, with 10 bases between. CDR3 sequence: CASSFRRLETQYF. CDR3 bases: TGTGCCAGCAGTTTTAGGAGGTTGGAGACCCAGTACTTC.

This clonotype was recorded at least ten times. The chain uses TRBV7-9 and TRBJ1-4; D gene unclear. Germline assignment: CDR1 SEHNR and CDR2 FQNEAQ (reference sequence). The CDR3 has 16 amino acids. V was pared by 2 bases and J by 0 bases, with 10 bases between. The CDR3 DNA reads TGTGCCAGCAGCTTATCATCCCGAACAACTAATGAAAAACTGTTTTTT. This gives the protein CASSLSSRTTNEKLFF.

This clonotype was observed at least ten times. The chain carries TRBV9 and TRBJ1-1; D ambiguous. Trimming pared 0 bases from V and 5 bases from J, leaving 8 bases between. Per germline, CDR1 SGDLS and CDR2 YYNGEE. The CDR3 length is 13 residues. The CDR3 loop is CASSVGVATEAFF. CDR3 sequence (DNA): TGTGCCAGCAGCGTAGGGGTAGCTACTGAAGCTTTCTTT.

This chain uses TRBV4-1 with TRBJ1-6; D gene uncertain. The CDR3 totals 14 residues. Trimming pared 0 bases from V and 7 bases from J, leaving 7 bases between. CDR1 MGHRA and CDR2 YSYEKL come from the germline V gene. CDR3 sequence reads: CASSQEGPNSPLHF. In DNA form, the CDR3 reads TGCGCCAGCAGCCAAGAAGGGCCAAATTCACCCCTCCACTTT.

This clonotype has only one observation. The chain links TRBV10-3 to TRBJ2-7; 9 positions match TRBD1. Unmatched junction bases numbered 9, after V lost 0 bases and J lost 9 bases. Germline CDR1 and CDR2: ENHRY and SYGVKD. The CDR3 is 15 residues long. This chain's CDR3 is CAISESGQGPQGQYF. The CDR3 DNA is TGTGCCATCAGTGAGTCGGGACAGGGTCCTCAGGGGCAGTACTTC.

At least ten counts were recorded for this clonotype. The rearrangement links TRBV14 to TRBJ1-2; D gene ambiguous. Per germline, CDR1 SGHDN and CDR2 FVKESK. The CDR3 loop spans 13 amino acids. Trimming cost V 3 bases and J 2 bases, with 7 bases left between them. CDR3 bases: TGTGCCAGCAGCCATCAGGCGAACTATGGCTACACCTTC. Translation gives CASSHQANYGYTF.

This clonotype was counted between two and nine times. V usage is TRBV7-2 and J usage is TRBJ2-2; D possibly corresponds to TRBD2 (6 bases). In germline, CDR1 is SGHTA, CDR2 FQGNSA. The CDR3 consists of 15 residues. V was shortened by 5 bases and J by 7 bases, with 17 bases between the two germline ends. CDR3 protein: CASSPSRTSHGELFF. The CDR3 region has the DNA TGTGCCAGCAGCCCAAGCCGCACTAGCCACGGGGAGCTGTTTTTT.

The genes are TRBV7-9 and TRBJ1-4, with D tentatively TRBD1 (5 bases). Germline V gene sequence: CDR1 SEHNR, CDR2 FQNEAQ (reference sequence). The CDR3 has 15 residues. Trimming pared 8 bases from V and 0 bases from J, leaving 13 bases between. Here the CDR3 reads CASRGTGATNEKLFF. The DNA for the CDR3 is TGTGCCAGCCGCGGGACGGGGGCAACTAATGAAAAACTGTTTTTT.

This chain joins TRBV12-3 or TRBV12-4 and TRBJ2-7; unclear D gene. V was clipped by 3 bases and J by 2 bases, with 17 bases between them. The CDR3 length is 16 residues. The CDR3 spells CASSFALLGDPYEQYF. Written as DNA, the CDR3 is TGTGCCAGCAGTTTTGCCCTCCTTGGGGATCCCTACGAGCAGTACTTC.

This clonotype was counted ten times or more. This rearrangement joins TRBV12-3 or TRBV12-4 to TRBJ1-2; D call uncertain. V was trimmed by 7 bases and J by 8 bases, leaving 14 bases between them. CDR3 length: 12 residues. CDR3: CASTAYPVGYTF. For the CDR3, the DNA is TGTGCCAGCACCGCGTACCCGGTCGGCTACACCTTC.

This clonotype showed up many times. V usage is TRBV7-8 and J usage is TRBJ1-6, with a possible D match to TRBD1 (5 bases). The CDR3 runs 13 residues. CDR1 SGHVS and CDR2 FQNEAQ come from the germline V gene. Deletions cut 7 bases from V and 10 bases from J, with 14 bases between. DNA of the CDR3: TGTGCCAGCAACAAGGGACTTTCATCACCCCTCCACTTT. It is translated as CASNKGLSSPLHF.

A note on this clonotype: One base away lies a much larger clone, so this may be a sequencing read error. V and J are TRBV19 and TRBJ1-5, with unresolved D. V shed 7 bases and J shed 1 base, with 14 bases lying between them. The CDR3 sequence is 15 residues long. Per the germline V gene, CDR1 is LNHDA and CDR2 is SQIVND (reference sequence). The CDR3 region is CASTVWGGSNQPQHF. DNA for the CDR3: TGTGCCAGTACCGTATGGGGAGGGAGCAATCAGCCCCAGCATTTT. Looking up the rest from reference TRBV19 and TRBJ1-5 gives the full variable domain: DGGITQSPKYLFRKEGQNVTLSCEQNLNHDAMYWYRQDPGQGLRLIYYSQIVNDFQKGDIAEGYSVSREKKESFPLTVTSAQKNPTAFYLCASTVWGGSNQPQHFGDGTRLSIL.

The CDR3 DNA is TGTGCCAGCAGCCAAGTACTCGGCGGGGAGCTGTTTTTT. It is translated as CASSQVLGGELFF. This rearrangement joins TRBV14 to TRBJ2-2; D remains unclear. The CDR3 is 13 amino acids. Germline-derived CDR1 and CDR2 are SGHDN and FVKESK. V dropped 1 base and J dropped 7 bases, with 7 bases sitting between them.

This rearrangement joins TRBV12-3 or TRBV12-4 to TRBJ1-5; maybe TRBD1 (5 bases). Trimming cost V 3 bases and J 7 bases, with 10 bases left between them. This CDR3 has 13 residues. In DNA form, the CDR3 reads TGTGCCAGCAGTTTTTGGGGGGACCAGCCCCAGCATTTT. Protein product: CASSFWGDQPQHF.

The V call is TRBV7-6, the J call TRBJ2-2, with D perhaps TRBD2 (6 bases). Germline V CDR1 and CDR2: SGHVS, FNYEAQ. V gave up 6 bases and J gave up 7 bases, with 21 bases separating them. The CDR3 loop spans 16 amino acids. The CDR3 bases are TGTGCCAGCAGTTACTCGTCTGCGGGGCGCTTCGGGGAGCTGTTTTTT. It is translated as CASSYSSAGRFGELFF.

This clonotype was detected only a few times. The chain uses TRBV6-6 and TRBJ1-1; no clear D gene. The CDR3 runs 12 residues. Trimming pared 3 bases from V and 8 bases from J, leaving 10 bases between. Germline assignment: CDR1 MNHNY and CDR2 SVGAGI (reference sequence). The CDR3 coding sequence is TGTGCCAGCAGTTATTCGACGCCCGAAGCTTTCTTT. This translates into CASSYSTPEAFF.

This clonotype was recorded at least ten times. This chain connects TRBV7-2 to TRBJ1-2; TRBD1 might be the D (6 bases). Germline values: CDR1 SGHTA, CDR2 FQGNSA. With 8 bases removed from V and 4 bases from J, the gap between germline ends came to 11 bases. The CDR3 runs to 12 residues. The CDR3 DNA follows: TGTGCCAGCCCGGGGACATCCTATGGCTACACCTTC. Its translation: CASPGTSYGYTF.

This sequence joins TRBV7-6 and TRBJ1-4; 7 bases align to TRBD1. The CDR3 sequence is 13 residues long. Germline loops: CDR1 SGHVS, CDR2 FNYEAQ. The ends lost 8 bases at V and 8 bases at J; junction bases unmatched: 8. CDR3 amino acids: CASYTGDDEKLFF. The CDR3, as DNA: TGTGCCAGCTATACAGGGGATGACGAAAAACTGTTTTTT.